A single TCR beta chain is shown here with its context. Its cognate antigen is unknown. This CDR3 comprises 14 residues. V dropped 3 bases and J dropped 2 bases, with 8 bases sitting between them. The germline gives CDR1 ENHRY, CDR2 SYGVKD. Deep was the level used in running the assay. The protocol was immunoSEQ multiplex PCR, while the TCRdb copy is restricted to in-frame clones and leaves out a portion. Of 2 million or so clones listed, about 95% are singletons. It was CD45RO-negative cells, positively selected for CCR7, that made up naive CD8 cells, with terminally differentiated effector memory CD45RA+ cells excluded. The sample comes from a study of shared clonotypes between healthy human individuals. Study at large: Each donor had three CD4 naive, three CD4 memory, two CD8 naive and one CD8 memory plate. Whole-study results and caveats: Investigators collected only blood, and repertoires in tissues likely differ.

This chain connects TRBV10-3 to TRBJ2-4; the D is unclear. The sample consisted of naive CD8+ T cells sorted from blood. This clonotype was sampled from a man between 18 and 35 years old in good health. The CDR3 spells CAISEVGTKNIQYF. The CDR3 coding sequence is TGTGCCATCAGTGAAGTAGGGACCAAAAACATTCAGTACTTC.